Sequencing of this TCR beta chain was carried out in a study of T-cell reconstitution after alpha-beta-depleted transplantation in children. Whole-study results and caveats: Counts and diversity of T cells one year after transplant came mostly from newly produced T cells. Some patients owed their high day-60 TCRbeta diversity to surviving recipient T cells and thymic progenitors. By about two months after transplant, alpha-beta T cells reportedly arose from several hundred graft clones that had expanded.

This clonotype was detected ten times or more. Antigen: not known. Unique molecular identifiers were used to barcode this TCRbeta library. TCRdb reanalysed the PCR reads using MiXCR and keeps one entry per CDR3 protein. The table records about 240,000 distinct CDR3 sequences, about 25% of them present only once. The CDR3 sequence is 13 residues long. With 5 bases removed from V and 2 bases from J, the gap between germline ends came to 10 bases. CDR1 and CDR2 (germline): MNHEY, SMNVEV (reference sequence). The sequence derives from a girl aged 2 to 10 with Fanconi anemia, due to receive a stem cell transplant. This material consisted of PBMCs, taken before TCRalphabeta/CD19-depleted stem cell transplant. This chain connects TRBV27 to TRBJ2-7; D is possibly TRBD1 (5 bases). The CDR3: CASSASRAYEQYF. Written as DNA, the CDR3 is TGTGCCAGCAGTGCATCCAGGGCCTACGAGCAGTACTTC.